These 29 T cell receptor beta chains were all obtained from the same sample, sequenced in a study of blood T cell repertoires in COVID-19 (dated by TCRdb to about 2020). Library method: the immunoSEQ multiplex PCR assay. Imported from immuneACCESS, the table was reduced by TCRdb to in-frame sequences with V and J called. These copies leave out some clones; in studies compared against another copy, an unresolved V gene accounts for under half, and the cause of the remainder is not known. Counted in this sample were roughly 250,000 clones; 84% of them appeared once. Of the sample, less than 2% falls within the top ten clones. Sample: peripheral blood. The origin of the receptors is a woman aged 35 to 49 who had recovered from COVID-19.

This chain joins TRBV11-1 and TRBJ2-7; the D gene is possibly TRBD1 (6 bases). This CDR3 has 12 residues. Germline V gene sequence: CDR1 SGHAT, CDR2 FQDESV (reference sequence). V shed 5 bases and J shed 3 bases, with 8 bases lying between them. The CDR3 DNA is TGTGCCAGCAGCAAACAGGGCTACGAGCAGTACTTC. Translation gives CASSKQGYEQYF.

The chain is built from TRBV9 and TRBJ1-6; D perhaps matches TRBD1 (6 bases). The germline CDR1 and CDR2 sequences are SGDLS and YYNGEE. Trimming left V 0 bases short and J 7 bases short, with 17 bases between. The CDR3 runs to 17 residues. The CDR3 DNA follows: TGTGCCAGCAGCGTAGGAATTCAGGGGAATTGGAATTCACCCCTCCACTTT. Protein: CASSVGIQGNWNSPLHF.

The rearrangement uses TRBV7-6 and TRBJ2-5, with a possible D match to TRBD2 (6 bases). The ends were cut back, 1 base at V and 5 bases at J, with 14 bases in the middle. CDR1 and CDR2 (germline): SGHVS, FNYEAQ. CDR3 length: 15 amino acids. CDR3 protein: CASSLVAGIGETQYF. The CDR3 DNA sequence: TGTGCCAGCAGCTTAGTCGCGGGGATCGGGGAGACCCAGTACTTC.

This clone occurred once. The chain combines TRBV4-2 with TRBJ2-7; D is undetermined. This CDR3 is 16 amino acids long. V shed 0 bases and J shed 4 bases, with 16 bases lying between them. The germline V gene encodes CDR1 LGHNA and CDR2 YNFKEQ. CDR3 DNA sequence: TGTGCCAGCAGCCAAGATCCACAGTCCCAATATTACGAGCAGTACTTC. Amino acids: CASSQDPQSQYYEQYF.

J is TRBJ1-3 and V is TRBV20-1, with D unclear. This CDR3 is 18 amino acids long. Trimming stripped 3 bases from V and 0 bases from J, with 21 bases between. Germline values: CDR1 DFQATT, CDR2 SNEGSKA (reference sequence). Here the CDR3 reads CSASPTLGSLSSGNTIYF. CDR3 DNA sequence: TGCAGTGCTAGTCCCACTCTGGGCAGCCTCTCCTCTGGAAACACCATATATTTT.

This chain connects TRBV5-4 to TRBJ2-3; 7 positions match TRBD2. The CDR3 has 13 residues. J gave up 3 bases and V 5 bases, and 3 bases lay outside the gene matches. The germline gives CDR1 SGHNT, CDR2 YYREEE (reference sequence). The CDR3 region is CASSYGGTDTQYF. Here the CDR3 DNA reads TGTGCCAGCAGTTACGGGGGGACAGATACGCAGTATTTT.

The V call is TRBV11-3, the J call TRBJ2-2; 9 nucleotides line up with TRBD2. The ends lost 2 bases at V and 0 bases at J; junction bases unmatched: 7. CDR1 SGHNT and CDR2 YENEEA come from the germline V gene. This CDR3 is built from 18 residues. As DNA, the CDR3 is TGTGCCAGCAGCTTATGGGGAGCGGGGGGATCGAACACCGGGGAGCTGTTTTTT. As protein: CASSLWGAGGSNTGELFF.

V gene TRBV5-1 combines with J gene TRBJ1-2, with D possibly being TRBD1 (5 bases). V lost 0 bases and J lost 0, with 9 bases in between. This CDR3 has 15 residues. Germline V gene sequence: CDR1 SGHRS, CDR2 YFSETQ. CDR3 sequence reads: CASSLDPGSNYGYTF. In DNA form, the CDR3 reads TGCGCCAGCAGCTTGGACCCAGGGTCTAACTATGGCTACACCTTC.

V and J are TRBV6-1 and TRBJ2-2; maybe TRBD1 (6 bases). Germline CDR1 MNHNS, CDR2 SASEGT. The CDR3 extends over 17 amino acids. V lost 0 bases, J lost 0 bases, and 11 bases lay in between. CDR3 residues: CASSEALWTANTGELFF. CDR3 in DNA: TGTGCCAGCAGTGAAGCGTTATGGACAGCGAACACCGGGGAGCTGTTTTTT.

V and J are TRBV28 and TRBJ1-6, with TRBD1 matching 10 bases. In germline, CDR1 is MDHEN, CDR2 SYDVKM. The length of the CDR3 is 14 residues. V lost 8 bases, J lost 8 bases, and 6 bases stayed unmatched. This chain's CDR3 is CASESGQGDSPLHF. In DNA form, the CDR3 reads TGTGCCAGCGAATCCGGACAGGGGGATTCACCCCTCCACTTT.

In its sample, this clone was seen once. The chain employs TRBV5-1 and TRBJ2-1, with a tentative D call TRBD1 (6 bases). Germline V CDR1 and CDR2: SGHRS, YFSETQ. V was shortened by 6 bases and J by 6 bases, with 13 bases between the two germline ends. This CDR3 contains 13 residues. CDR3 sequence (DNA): TGCGCCAGCATGAGAACAGGGAGCAATGAGCAGTTCTTC. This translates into CASMRTGSNEQFF.

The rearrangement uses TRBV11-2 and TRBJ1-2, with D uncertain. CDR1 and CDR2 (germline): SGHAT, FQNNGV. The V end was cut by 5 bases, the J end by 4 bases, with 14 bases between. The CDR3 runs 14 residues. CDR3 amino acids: CASSPKEGVYGYTF. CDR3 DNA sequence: TGTGCCAGCAGCCCTAAGGAGGGCGTCTATGGCTACACCTTC.

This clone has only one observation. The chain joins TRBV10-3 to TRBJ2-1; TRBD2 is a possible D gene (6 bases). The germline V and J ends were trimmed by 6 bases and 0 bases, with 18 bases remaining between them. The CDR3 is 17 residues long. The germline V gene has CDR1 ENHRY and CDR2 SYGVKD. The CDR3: CAIRRMLVGSSYNEQFF. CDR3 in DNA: TGTGCCATCAGGAGAATGTTGGTCGGGAGCTCCTACAATGAGCAGTTCTTC.

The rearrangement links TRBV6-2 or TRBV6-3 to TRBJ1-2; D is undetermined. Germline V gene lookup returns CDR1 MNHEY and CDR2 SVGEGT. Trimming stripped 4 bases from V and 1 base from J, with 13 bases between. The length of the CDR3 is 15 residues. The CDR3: CASSSPPRGNYGYTF. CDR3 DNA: TGTGCCAGCAGTTCCCCCCCGCGTGGTAACTATGGCTACACCTTC.

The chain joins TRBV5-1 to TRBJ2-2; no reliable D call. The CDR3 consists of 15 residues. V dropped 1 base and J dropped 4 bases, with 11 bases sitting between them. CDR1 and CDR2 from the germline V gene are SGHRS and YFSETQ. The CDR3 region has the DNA TGCGCCAGCAGCTTGTGGTCCAAGCCCACCGGGGAGCTGTTTTTT. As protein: CASSLWSKPTGELFF.

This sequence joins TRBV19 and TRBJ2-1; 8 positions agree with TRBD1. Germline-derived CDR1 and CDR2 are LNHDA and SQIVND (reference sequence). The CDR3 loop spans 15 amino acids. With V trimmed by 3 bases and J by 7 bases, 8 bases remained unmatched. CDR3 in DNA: TGTGCCAGTAGTATTCAGGACAGGGCCGTGAATGAGCAGTTCTTC. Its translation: CASSIQDRAVNEQFF.

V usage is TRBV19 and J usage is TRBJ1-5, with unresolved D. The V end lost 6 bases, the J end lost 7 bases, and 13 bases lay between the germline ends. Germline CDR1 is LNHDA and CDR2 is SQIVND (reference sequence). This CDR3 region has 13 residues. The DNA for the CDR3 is TGTGCCAGTAGACTCCTCGGGGAGCAGCCCCAGCATTTT. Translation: CASRLLGEQPQHF.

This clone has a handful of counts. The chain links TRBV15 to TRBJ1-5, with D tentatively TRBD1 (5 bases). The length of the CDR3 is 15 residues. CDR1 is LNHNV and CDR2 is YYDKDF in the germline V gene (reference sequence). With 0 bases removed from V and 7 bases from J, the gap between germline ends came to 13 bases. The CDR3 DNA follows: TGTGCCACCAGCAGAGAAGCAGGGTCGAGGCAGCCCCAGCATTTT. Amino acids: CATSREAGSRQPQHF.

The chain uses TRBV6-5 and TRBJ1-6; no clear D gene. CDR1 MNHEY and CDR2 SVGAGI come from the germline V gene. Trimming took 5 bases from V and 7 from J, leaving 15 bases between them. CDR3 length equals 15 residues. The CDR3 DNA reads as TGTGCCAGCAGTCATGGCCGGGGAGGAAATTCACCCCTCCACTTT. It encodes CASSHGRGGNSPLHF.

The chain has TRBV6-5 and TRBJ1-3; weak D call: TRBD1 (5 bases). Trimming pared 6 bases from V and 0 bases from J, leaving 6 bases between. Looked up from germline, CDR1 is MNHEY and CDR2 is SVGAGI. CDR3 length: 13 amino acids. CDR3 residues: CASRDNSGNTIYF. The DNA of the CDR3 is TGTGCCAGCAGGGACAACTCTGGAAACACCATATATTTT.

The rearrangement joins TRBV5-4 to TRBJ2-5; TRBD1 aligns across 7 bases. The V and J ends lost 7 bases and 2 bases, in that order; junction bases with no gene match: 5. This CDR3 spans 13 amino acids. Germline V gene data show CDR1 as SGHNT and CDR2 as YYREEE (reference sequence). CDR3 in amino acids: CASRLQGQETQYF. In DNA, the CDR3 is TGTGCCAGCCGCCTACAGGGGCAAGAGACCCAGTACTTC.

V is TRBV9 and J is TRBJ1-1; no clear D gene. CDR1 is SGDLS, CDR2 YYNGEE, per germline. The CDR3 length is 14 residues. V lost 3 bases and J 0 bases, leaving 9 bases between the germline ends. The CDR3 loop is CASSAGVLNTEAFF. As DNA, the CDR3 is TGTGCCAGCAGCGCCGGTGTGCTGAACACTGAAGCTTTCTTT.

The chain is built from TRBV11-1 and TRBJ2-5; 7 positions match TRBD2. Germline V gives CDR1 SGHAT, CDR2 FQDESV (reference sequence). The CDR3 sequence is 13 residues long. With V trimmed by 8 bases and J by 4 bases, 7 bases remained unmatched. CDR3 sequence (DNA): TGTGCCAGCTCACCGGCGGGGGTAGAGACCCAGTACTTC. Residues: CASSPAGVETQYF.

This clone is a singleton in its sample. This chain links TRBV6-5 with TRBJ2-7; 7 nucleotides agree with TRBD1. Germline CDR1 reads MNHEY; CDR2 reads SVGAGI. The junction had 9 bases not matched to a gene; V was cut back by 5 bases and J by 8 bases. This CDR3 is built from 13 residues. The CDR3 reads CASSTGTVRKQYF. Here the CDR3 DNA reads TGTGCCAGCAGTACCGGGACAGTCAGGAAGCAGTACTTC.

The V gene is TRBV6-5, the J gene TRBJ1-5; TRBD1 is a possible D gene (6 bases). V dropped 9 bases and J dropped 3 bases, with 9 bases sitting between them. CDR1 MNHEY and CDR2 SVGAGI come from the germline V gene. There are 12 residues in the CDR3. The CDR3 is CASQGLNQPQHF. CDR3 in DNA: TGTGCCAGTCAGGGGCTCAATCAGCCCCAGCATTTT.

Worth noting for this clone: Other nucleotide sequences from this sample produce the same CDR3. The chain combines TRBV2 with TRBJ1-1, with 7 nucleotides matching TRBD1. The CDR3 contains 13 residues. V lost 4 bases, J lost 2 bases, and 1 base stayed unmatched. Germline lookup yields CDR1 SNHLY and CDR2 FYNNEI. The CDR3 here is CASSGDSNTEAFF. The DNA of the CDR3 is TGTGCCAGCAGTGGGGACAGCAACACTGAAGCTTTCTTT. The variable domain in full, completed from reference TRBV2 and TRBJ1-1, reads EPEVTQTPSHQVTQMGQEVILRCVPISNHLYFYWYRQILGQKVEFLVSFYNNEISEKSEIFDDQFSVERPDGSNFTLKIRSTKLEDSAMYFCASSGDSNTEAFFGQGTRLTVV.

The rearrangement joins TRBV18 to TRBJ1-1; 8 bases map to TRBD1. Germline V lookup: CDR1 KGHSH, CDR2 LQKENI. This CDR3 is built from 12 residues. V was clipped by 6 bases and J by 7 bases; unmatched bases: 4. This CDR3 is CASSLDRVEAFF. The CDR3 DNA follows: TGTGCCAGCTCCCTGGACAGGGTTGAAGCTTTCTTT.

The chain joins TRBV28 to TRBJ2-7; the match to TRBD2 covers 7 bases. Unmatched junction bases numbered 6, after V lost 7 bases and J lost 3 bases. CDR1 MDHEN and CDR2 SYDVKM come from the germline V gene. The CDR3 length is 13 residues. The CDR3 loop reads CASNAGVIYEQYF. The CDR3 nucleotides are TGTGCCAGCAATGCGGGGGTGATCTACGAGCAGTACTTC.

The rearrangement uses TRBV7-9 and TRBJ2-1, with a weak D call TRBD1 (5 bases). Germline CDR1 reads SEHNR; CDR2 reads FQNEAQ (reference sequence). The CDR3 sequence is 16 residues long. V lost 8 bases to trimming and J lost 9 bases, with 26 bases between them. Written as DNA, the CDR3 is TGTGCCAGCGCGTTACAGAGGTTGGGATTGGGGCGTGAGCAGTTCTTC. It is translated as CASALQRLGLGREQFF.